Each of the 16 T cell receptor beta chains below was sequenced from the same sample in a study of T cell responses to AZD1222 COVID-19 vaccine. Sequencing was performed with immunoSEQ multiplex PCR; in TCRdb, only in-frame clones are kept and a portion is missing. Found here are about 80,000 clones, over 75% of them singletons; the top ten hold more than 3%. The sample was peripheral blood, taken 28 days after the second AZD1222 dose. These receptors came from an adult who received the AZD1222 COVID-19 vaccine.

The rearrangement links TRBV15 to TRBJ2-2; D remains ambiguous. Germline V CDR1 and CDR2: LNHNV, YYDKDF (reference sequence). This CDR3 spans 13 amino acids. The V and J ends lost 0 bases and 7 bases respectively, with 6 bases between them. Here the CDR3 DNA reads TGTGCCACCAGCAGAGACTTAAGCGGGGAGCTGTTTTTT. Translating gives CATSRDLSGELFF.

The chain carries TRBV29-1 and TRBJ1-1, with D perhaps TRBD1 (6 bases). There are 12 residues in the CDR3. From germline, CDR1 is SQVTM and CDR2 ANQGSEA. V lost 7 bases and J 2 bases, leaving 11 bases between the germline ends. The CDR3 loop reads CSGGGGNTEAFF. CDR3 sequence (DNA): TGCAGCGGGGGGGGCGGCAACACTGAAGCTTTCTTT.

The rearrangement joins TRBV3-1 (or the pseudogene TRBV3-2) to TRBJ2-1; the match to TRBD2 covers 15 bases. The CDR3 length is 19 residues. Germline CDR1 LGHDT, CDR2 YNNKEL (reference sequence). Unmatched junction bases numbered 12, after V lost 1 base and J lost 8 bases. CDR3 nucleotides: TGTGCCAGCAGCCAAGCCGGACTAGCGGGAGGGCGCATGGTCGATGAGCAGTTCTTC. It specifies CASSQAGLAGGRMVDEQFF.

The chain carries TRBV7-8 and TRBJ2-7; the D is unclear. The CDR3 runs to 12 residues. Trimming left V 1 base short and J 4 bases short, with 5 bases between. Germline V lookup: CDR1 SGHVS, CDR2 FQNEAQ. DNA of the CDR3: TGTGCCAGCAGCTTAGTCGGGTACGAGCAGTACTTC. Translation: CASSLVGYEQYF. The variable domain in full, with the rest retrieved from reference TRBV7-8 and TRBJ2-7, is GAGVSQSPRYKVAKRGQDVALRCDPISGHVSLFWYQQALGQGPEFLTYFQNEAQLDKSGLPSDRFFAERPEGSVSTLKIQRTQQEDSAVYLCASSLVGYEQYFGPGTRLTVT.

The chain has TRBV11-2 and TRBJ1-2; TRBD1 aligns across 8 bases. The germline gives CDR1 SGHAT, CDR2 FQNNGV. This CDR3 contains 13 residues. The trim removed 5 bases at V and 5 bases at J, leaving 4 bases unmatched. As DNA, the CDR3 is TGTGCCAGCAGCCGGACAGGGAGTTATGGCTACACCTTC. Its protein product is CASSRTGSYGYTF.

This clone was recorded a few times. V gene TRBV6-5 combines with J gene TRBJ1-2; no clear D. Germline V gene sequence: CDR1 MNHEY, CDR2 SVGAGI. This CDR3 has 11 residues. V was clipped by 6 bases and J by 2 bases, with 4 bases between them. CDR3 residues: CASSENYGYTF. DNA for the CDR3: TGTGCCAGCAGCGAGAACTATGGCTACACCTTC.

This clone appeared once. The gene calls are TRBV7-3 and TRBJ2-3, with D perhaps TRBD1 (6 bases). The length of the CDR3 is 13 residues. Deletions cut 1 base from V and 5 bases from J, with 7 bases between. The germline gives CDR1 SGHTA, CDR2 FQGTGA. The CDR3 nucleotides are TGTGCCAGCAGCTTAATACAGGGAGATACGCAGTATTTT. It yields the protein CASSLIQGDTQYF.

J is TRBJ2-7 and V is TRBV6-1; TRBD2 matches 11 bases. Germline V gives CDR1 MNHNS, CDR2 SASEGT. V shed 8 bases, J shed 5 bases, and the junction held 8 bases outside the gene matches. The CDR3 has 14 amino acids. For the CDR3, the DNA is TGTGCCAGCGTTTTAGCGGGAGGGCCCGACGAGCAGTACTTC. Its translation: CASVLAGGPDEQYF.

In DNA, the CDR3 is TGTGCCAGCAGCCAAGAGGGACTAGCGGGCGAGCAGTTCTTC. Translating gives CASSQEGLAGEQFF. The rearrangement uses TRBV14 and TRBJ2-1; 12 bases are shared with TRBD2. The ends lost 0 bases at V and 10 bases at J; junction bases unmatched: 1. Per germline, CDR1 SGHDN and CDR2 FVKESK. This CDR3 comprises 14 residues. The complete variable domain, with remaining parts taken from reference TRBV14 and TRBJ2-1, reads EAGVTQFPSHSVIEKGQTVTLRCDPISGHDNLYWYRRVMGKEIKFLLHFVKESKQDESGMPNNRFLAERTGGTYSTLKVQPAELEDSGVYFCASSQEGLAGEQFFGPGTRLTVL.

V is TRBV5-1 and J is TRBJ1-2, with D possibly TRBD1 on 5 matching bases. The CDR3 sequence is 15 residues long. The germline V and J ends were trimmed by 1 base and 4 bases, with 14 bases remaining between them. Germline CDR1 and CDR2: SGHRS and YFSETQ. The CDR3 region is CASSLYGGTAYGYTF. The CDR3 nucleotides read TGCGCCAGCAGCTTGTACGGAGGGACGGCCTATGGCTACACCTTC.

The CDR3 spells CASSRQGNYEQYF. The CDR3 DNA is TGTGCCAGCAGCCGACAGGGGAACTACGAGCAGTACTTC. J is TRBJ2-7 and V is TRBV14; 8 nucleotides align to TRBD1. The CDR3 sequence is 13 residues long. Germline CDR1 reads SGHDN; CDR2 reads FVKESK. With V trimmed by 4 bases and J by 3 bases, 2 bases remained unmatched. The entire variable domain, with the rest obtained from reference TRBV14 and TRBJ2-7, is as follows: EAGVTQFPSHSVIEKGQTVTLRCDPISGHDNLYWYRRVMGKEIKFLLHFVKESKQDESGMPNNRFLAERTGGTYSTLKVQPAELEDSGVYFCASSRQGNYEQYFGPGTRLTVT.

V and J are TRBV6-5 and TRBJ1-2; D not certain. V gave up 11 bases and J gave up 0 bases, with 16 bases separating them. There are 14 residues in the CDR3. The V gene's germline CDR1 is MNHEY and CDR2 SVGAGI. The CDR3 DNA reads as TGTGCCCCTTTGCCGAGGCAGTCTAACTATGGCTACACCTTC. Translated, it gives CAPLPRQSNYGYTF.

The CDR3 region has the DNA TGTGCCAGCAGCCAGCCCCCGAGGGCGAACACTGAAGCTTTCTTT. Translation: CASSQPPRANTEAFF. This chain links TRBV14 with TRBJ1-1; D not resolved. Trimming shortened V by 3 bases and J by 1 base, and 12 bases separated the two germline ends. CDR1 SGHDN and CDR2 FVKESK come from the germline V gene. This CDR3 has 15 amino acids.

The V gene is TRBV28, the J gene TRBJ1-4, with TRBD1 as a possible D gene (6 bases). Trimming cost V 5 bases and J 6 bases, with 13 bases left between them. This CDR3 comprises 14 residues. Germline lookup yields CDR1 MDHEN and CDR2 SYDVKM. The CDR3 here is CASSPPRTDEKLFF. The CDR3 DNA is TGTGCCAGCAGTCCCCCGCGGACAGATGAAAAACTGTTTTTT.

This clone was counted once. The V gene is TRBV27, the J gene TRBJ2-2; D not resolved. CDR1 MNHEY and CDR2 SMNVEV come from the germline V gene (reference sequence). The V end was cut by 6 bases, the J end by 2 bases, with 4 bases between. CDR3 length: 12 residues. The CDR3 region has the DNA TGTGCCAGCAGCCCTAACACCGGGGAGCTGTTTTTT. This translates into CASSPNTGELFF.

In DNA form, the CDR3 reads TGTGCCAGCGGCAGGGAGTCTGGAAACACCATATATTTT. Encoded protein: CASGRESGNTIYF. V is TRBV28 and J is TRBJ1-3, with D possibly being TRBD1 (5 bases). With 8 bases removed from V and 1 base from J, the gap between germline ends came to 9 bases. The CDR3 length is 13 residues. The germline V gene has CDR1 MDHEN and CDR2 SYDVKM.